This TCR beta chain was sequenced during a study of shared clonotypes between healthy human individuals. J lost 8 bases, V lost 2 bases, and 6 bases had no gene match. Germline loops: CDR1 LGHNA, CDR2 YSLEER. The length of the CDR3 is 14 residues. The table came from immunoSEQ multiplex PCR; TCRdb's copy has only in-frame clones and leaves some out. The sample has about 2.1 million clones; roughly 91% are singletons. The naive CD8 fraction comprised CD45RO-negative cells positively selected for CCR7 and excluded terminally differentiated effector memory CD45RA+ cells. V is TRBV4-3 and J is TRBJ2-1; 7 nucleotides align to TRBD2. This receptor was taken from a man aged 18 to 30 in good health. Some clones in this sample may be carry-over from other donors' samples. Sequencing input: naive CD8+ T cells from PBMCs. The CDR3 region is CASSQRTGGDEQFF. The CDR3 bases are TGCGCCAGCAGCCAAAGAACGGGAGGTGATGAGCAGTTCTTC.